Below are 2 T cell receptor beta chains sequenced from a single sample in a study of cytomegalovirus exposure and HLA in healthy donors. Use of 60 Vbeta and 13 Jbeta primers characterized the PCR. Sequenced by immunoSEQ multiplex PCR; TCRdb stores in-frame clones only, minus some. The table lists around 230,000 clones, over 75% of them singletons, with around 1.9% in the top ten. Sequenced: PBMCs. Every receptor here comes from a male donor in good health and CMV-seronegative.

The chain uses TRBV25-1 and TRBJ2-3; tentatively, D is TRBD1 (7 bases). The ends were cut back, 3 bases at V and 3 bases at J, with 13 bases in the middle. The germline V gene has CDR1 MGHDK and CDR2 SYGVNS. CDR3 length equals 15 residues. Here the CDR3 DNA reads TGTGCCAGCAGTGAGTCCAGGGGGGATACAGATACGCAGTATTTT. Translation gives CASSESRGDTDTQYF.

For this clone: Other DNA variants within this sample encode the same CDR3. The chain carries TRBV28 and TRBJ1-5; D gene ambiguous. Trimming removed 3 bases from V and 1 base from J, with 7 bases in between. Looked up from germline, CDR1 is MDHEN and CDR2 is SYDVKM. There are 14 residues in the CDR3. The CDR3: CASSFLSSNQPQHF. For the CDR3, the DNA is TGTGCCAGCAGTTTCCTTTCGAGCAATCAGCCCCAGCATTTT.